The 14 T cell receptor beta chains presented below share a single source sample, sequenced in a study of T cell repertoires in ileal Crohn's disease. Profiled with immunoSEQ multiplex PCR; TCRdb holds only in-frame clones, not every one. The table has about 13,000 clones, about three quarters seen once. The sequenced material came from ileal tissue. The receptors were gathered from an adult with Crohn's disease.

This chain connects TRBV5-4 to TRBJ1-1, with unresolved D. The CDR3 length is 15 residues. In germline, CDR1 is SGHNT, CDR2 YYREEE (reference sequence). V was pared by 2 bases and J by 1 base, with 12 bases between. The CDR3 bases are TGTGCCAGCAGCTTACCGGGAACGGGGAACACTGAAGCTTTCTTT. Residues: CASSLPGTGNTEAFF.

This chain connects TRBV19 to TRBJ1-6; 8 nucleotides agree with TRBD1. V shed 6 bases and J 6 bases; nucleotides not matched to a gene: 7. The CDR3 is 15 amino acids. In germline, CDR1 is LNHDA, CDR2 SQIVND (reference sequence). In DNA, the CDR3 is TGTGCCAGTAGGAGCCAAGGACAGGGTAATTCACCCCTCCACTTT. Its translation: CASRSQGQGNSPLHF.

This chain uses TRBV28 with TRBJ2-3; 8 nucleotides line up with TRBD2. V lost 5 bases to trimming and J lost 0 bases; unmatched junction nucleotides: 4. CDR3 length: 15 residues. Germline V gives CDR1 MDHEN, CDR2 SYDVKM. The CDR3 region is CASSRRGVSTDTQYF. The DNA of the CDR3 is TGTGCCAGCAGTCGGCGGGGGGTAAGCACAGATACGCAGTATTTT.

The gene calls are TRBV19 and TRBJ2-1, with TRBD2 matching over 11 bases. This CDR3 spans 15 amino acids. With 4 bases clipped from V and 8 bases from J, the junction kept 7 bases outside the gene matches. Germline V gene data show CDR1 as LNHDA and CDR2 as SQIVND (reference sequence). CDR3 sequence: CASSTIAGGRYEQFF. The CDR3 region has the DNA TGTGCCAGTAGTACCATAGCGGGGGGGCGGTATGAGCAGTTCTTC.

V and J are TRBV18 and TRBJ2-1, with 9 positions matching TRBD1. Trimming at V came to 4 bases and at J to 6 bases, leaving 10 bases not matched to a gene. The germline V gene has CDR1 KGHSH and CDR2 LQKENI. The length of the CDR3 is 16 residues. CDR3 region: CASSLDRGRTVNEQFF. CDR3 nucleotides: TGTGCCAGCTCACTGGACAGGGGAAGGACTGTCAATGAGCAGTTCTTC.

The V gene is TRBV18, the J gene TRBJ1-4; D call uncertain. Trimming removed 5 bases at V and 8 bases at J, with 12 bases between. Germline-derived CDR1 and CDR2 are KGHSH and LQKENI. The CDR3 contains 13 residues. Written as DNA, the CDR3 is TGTGCCAGCTCAAACTCCGGGAGCGAAAAACTGTTTTTT. Translation gives CASSNSGSEKLFF. The variable domain in full, with the rest retrieved from reference TRBV18 and TRBJ1-4, is NAGVMQNPRHLVRRRGQEARLRCSPMKGHSHVYWYRQLPEEGLKFMVYLQKENIIDESGMPKERFSAEFPKEGPSILRIQQVVRGDSAAYFCASSNSGSEKLFFGSGTQLSVL.

Details on this clone: One junction end does not reproduce the germline sequence, and a read error may be involved. This chain connects TRBV6-5 to TRBJ2-7; TRBD2 matches at 7 bases. The CDR3 covers 15 residues. Germline V gives CDR1 MNHEY, CDR2 SVGAGI. CDR3 sequence reads: CASSYAGGGNYGQYF. The CDR3 DNA is TGTGCCAGCAGTTACGCGGGCGGGGGTAATTACGGGCAGTACTTC.

In the case of this clone: This specimen includes other DNA sequences encoding the same CDR3. V usage is TRBV27 and J usage is TRBJ2-3, with 9 bases aligning to TRBD2. Germline V gives CDR1 MNHEY, CDR2 SMNVEV (reference sequence). V was clipped by 5 bases and J by 11 bases; unmatched bases: 17. CDR3 length: 16 residues. The CDR3 region is CASSLLVSGGPSRQYF. Here the CDR3 DNA reads TGTGCCAGCAGTCTCCTCGTTAGCGGGGGCCCTTCTAGGCAGTATTTT.

The gene calls are TRBV9 and TRBJ2-5; TRBD2 aligns across 7 bases. The CDR3 totals 15 residues. The V gene end was trimmed by 0 bases and the J gene end by 9 bases; junction bases not matched to a gene: 11. Germline V gene data show CDR1 as SGDLS and CDR2 as YYNGEE. CDR3 nucleotide sequence: TGTGCCAGCAGCGTAGGGGGGGGAACCCAAGGGGCCCAGTACTTC. Its translation: CASSVGGGTQGAQYF.

The rearrangement joins TRBV5-6 to TRBJ1-4; TRBD1 matches 11 bases. This CDR3 contains 15 residues. CDR1 and CDR2 (germline): SGHDT, YYEEEE. V lost 4 bases to trimming and J lost 6 bases; unmatched junction nucleotides: 5. The CDR3 loop reads CASSTPGQGDEKLFF. CDR3 in DNA: TGTGCCAGCAGCACCCCGGGACAGGGGGATGAAAAACTGTTTTTT.

A note on this clone: The junction differs from germline at one of its ends, possibly a read error. The CDR3 spells CASSIIQGSDTQYF. In DNA form, the CDR3 reads TGTGCTAGCAGCATAATACAGGGTTCAGATACGCAGTATTTT. This chain connects TRBV7-7 to TRBJ2-3; D possibly corresponds to TRBD1 (6 bases). Looked up from germline, CDR1 is SSHAT and CDR2 is FNYEAQ (reference sequence). The CDR3 extends over 14 amino acids. Combining the CDR3 with reference TRBV7-7 and TRBJ2-3 gives the whole variable domain GAGVSQSPRYKVTKRGQDVTLRCDPISSHATLYWYQQALGQGPEFLTYFNYEAQPDKSGLPSDRFSAERPEGSISTLTIQRTEQRDSAMYRCASSIIQGSDTQYFGPGTRLTVL.

The rearrangement uses TRBV7-8 and TRBJ1-5; possibly TRBD1 for D (6 bases). Trimming pared 1 base from V and 0 bases from J, leaving 13 bases between. Germline values: CDR1 SGHVS, CDR2 FQNEAQ. The CDR3 is 17 amino acids. In DNA, the CDR3 is TGTGCCAGCAGCTTAGTAGGATCCAGGGGTAGCAATCAGCCCCAGCATTTT. This gives the protein CASSLVGSRGSNQPQHF.

The sample holds a few counts of this clone. The chain combines TRBV7-4 with TRBJ1-5; D might be TRBD1 (6 bases). Trimming stripped 4 bases from V and 11 bases from J, with 18 bases between. The CDR3 spans 14 residues. Germline V gene sequence: CDR1 SGHVT, CDR2 SQSDAQ. CDR3 nucleotides: TGTGCCAGCAGCTCGGGACACCTACGACCGGCCCAGCATTTT. It encodes CASSSGHLRPAQHF.

This clone has a single count. The J gene is TRBJ1-6, the V gene TRBV11-2; no firm D call. Per germline, CDR1 SGHAT and CDR2 FQNNGV. This CDR3 contains 13 residues. Deletions cut 2 bases from V and 8 bases from J, with 7 bases between. The CDR3 DNA reads TGTGCCAGCAGCTTACAGGCTGATTCACCCCTCCACTTT. It codes for CASSLQADSPLHF.